Presented here are 29 T cell receptor beta chains from one specimen sequenced in a study of blood T cell repertoires in COVID-19. The table came from immunoSEQ multiplex PCR; TCRdb's copy has only in-frame clones and leaves some out. This sample has roughly 13,000 clones, with around 91% found just once. The sample was peripheral blood. The receptors come from a human donor in a cohort sampled during active COVID-19.

V is TRBV12-5 and J is TRBJ2-3, with D unclear. Trimming stripped 6 bases from V and 3 bases from J, with 4 bases between. The CDR3 extends over 11 amino acids. CDR1 is LGHNT and CDR2 is FRNRAP in the germline V gene. The CDR3 is CASGLTDTQYF. The CDR3, as DNA: TGTGCTAGTGGATTAACAGATACGCAGTATTTT.

The chain carries TRBV19 and TRBJ1-1; TRBD1 aligns across 7 bases. The junction had 6 bases not matched to a gene; V was cut back by 5 bases and J by 0 bases. The germline V gene has CDR1 LNHDA and CDR2 SQIVND (reference sequence). CDR3 size: 15 residues. DNA of the CDR3: TGTGCCAGTAGTTCCTCGGACAGGTTGAACACTGAAGCTTTCTTT. This gives the protein CASSSSDRLNTEAFF.

The DNA for the CDR3 is TGTGCCAGCTCACAAAACGGGTATGGCTACACCTTC. Translated: CASSQNGYGYTF. V and J are TRBV18 and TRBJ1-2; D ambiguous. The ends were cut back, 4 bases at V and 5 bases at J, with 8 bases in the middle. Germline lookup yields CDR1 KGHSH and CDR2 LQKENI. The CDR3 totals 12 residues.

The CDR3 protein is CASSMGLAGYYEQFF. The CDR3 DNA reads TGTGCCAGTAGTATGGGACTAGCGGGATATTATGAGCAGTTCTTC. The gene calls are TRBV19 and TRBJ2-1, with 13 bases matching TRBD2. V was clipped by 3 bases and J by 8 bases; unmatched bases: 4. The CDR3 spans 15 residues. The V gene's germline CDR1 is LNHDA and CDR2 SQIVND (reference sequence).

The V gene is TRBV30, the J gene TRBJ2-5, with a weak D call TRBD2 (5 bases). Germline V gene sequence: CDR1 GTSNPN, CDR2 SVGIG (reference sequence). This CDR3 region has 13 residues. V was pared by 4 bases and J by 2 bases, with 11 bases between. CDR3 sequence reads: CAWNSGRQETQYF. The CDR3 DNA sequence: TGTGCCTGGAATTCGGGGAGACAAGAGACCCAGTACTTC. The full variable domain, in which reference TRBV30 and TRBJ2-5 provide the parts outside the CDR3, is SQTIHQWPATLVQPVGSPLSLECTVEGTSNPNLYWYRQAAGRGLQLLFYSVGIGQISSEVPQNLSASRPQDRQFILSSKKLLLSDSGFYLCAWNSGRQETQYFGPGTRLLVL.

This chain connects TRBV3-1 (or the pseudogene TRBV3-2) to TRBJ1-1; D remains ambiguous. The V end lost 1 base, the J end lost 7 bases, and 4 bases lay between the germline ends. Germline-derived CDR1 and CDR2 are LGHDT and YNNKEL (reference sequence). The CDR3 runs to 11 residues. DNA for the CDR3: TGTGCCAGCAGCCAAGGAGATGAAGCTTTCTTT. It encodes CASSQGDEAFF.

This chain joins TRBV7-8 and TRBJ1-3; 7 positions match TRBD1. Germline V lookup: CDR1 SGHVS, CDR2 FQNEAQ. The CDR3 covers 13 residues. J gave up 4 bases and V 6 bases, and 3 bases lay outside the gene matches. In nucleotides, the CDR3 is TGTGCCAGCAGTGGGGGACAGGGAAACACCATATATTTT. It is translated as CASSGGQGNTIYF.

The chain employs TRBV30 and TRBJ1-2, with 10 bases fitting TRBD1. The V gene's germline CDR1 is GTSNPN and CDR2 SVGIG (reference sequence). V was clipped by 2 bases and J by 8 bases; unmatched bases: 8. The CDR3 runs 14 residues. CDR3 in DNA: TGTGCCTGGAGTTTTGACAGGGGGCTTCGAGGCTACACCTTC. This translates into CAWSFDRGLRGYTF.

The V gene is TRBV9, the J gene TRBJ1-2; D is undetermined. Germline CDR1 reads SGDLS; CDR2 reads YYNGEE. With 0 bases removed from V and 4 bases from J, the gap between germline ends came to 10 bases. The CDR3 loop spans 14 amino acids. CDR3 region: CASSVESEIYGYTF. The CDR3 nucleotides are TGTGCCAGCAGCGTAGAGTCCGAGATCTATGGCTACACCTTC.

The chain carries TRBV4-2 and TRBJ2-3, with TRBD2 identical over 10 bases. Germline V gene data show CDR1 as LGHNA and CDR2 as YNFKEQ. This CDR3 is 19 amino acids long. V gave up 5 bases and J gave up 3 bases; unmatched junction bases: 17. The CDR3 is CASSRGGAGGPRRTDTQYF. The CDR3 region has the DNA TGTGCCAGCAGCAGGGGAGGAGCGGGAGGGCCACGTAGGACAGATACGCAGTATTTT.

The V call is TRBV7-8, the J call TRBJ1-2; D remains ambiguous. The CDR3 has 13 amino acids. Germline lookup yields CDR1 SGHVS and CDR2 FQNEAQ. The V end was cut by 5 bases, the J end by 4 bases, with 11 bases between. The CDR3 loop is CASSPAGVYGYTF. The CDR3 DNA reads TGTGCCAGCAGCCCAGCCGGGGTCTATGGCTACACCTTC.

The chain is built from TRBV19 and TRBJ2-6; 7 bases agree with TRBD1. CDR3 length equals 21 residues. Germline lookup yields CDR1 LNHDA and CDR2 SQIVND (reference sequence). Trimming cost V 6 bases and J 0 bases; bases outside gene matches: 20. This chain's CDR3 is CASSHLGRQGNTLSGANVLTF. CDR3 bases: TGTGCCAGTAGCCACTTGGGCCGACAGGGCAATACACTCTCTGGGGCCAACGTCCTGACTTTC.

This rearrangement joins TRBV11-3 to TRBJ2-3; 7 bases are a match to TRBD1. V shed 5 bases, J shed 4 bases, and the junction held 3 bases outside the gene matches. Germline V gene data show CDR1 as SGHNT and CDR2 as YENEEA. CDR3 length equals 13 residues. The DNA for the CDR3 is TGTGCCAGCAGCGACACAGGGGCAGATACGCAGTATTTT. As protein: CASSDTGADTQYF.

The chain has TRBV19 and TRBJ2-1; 12 nucleotides match TRBD2. Germline CDR1 is LNHDA and CDR2 is SQIVND (reference sequence). The CDR3 has 15 amino acids. The V segment lost 5 bases and the J segment 8 bases; nucleotides outside the gene matches: 7. The CDR3 is CASSATSGGPYEQFF. CDR3 nucleotide sequence: TGTGCCAGTAGTGCTACTAGCGGGGGGCCCTATGAGCAGTTCTTC.

The gene calls are TRBV11-2 and TRBJ1-4; D not resolved. This CDR3 contains 12 residues. CDR1 and CDR2 (germline): SGHAT, FQNNGV. Deletions cut 3 bases from V and 10 bases from J, with 9 bases between. The CDR3 protein is CASSFSGRKLFF. CDR3 bases: TGTGCCAGCAGCTTCTCGGGGAGAAAACTGTTTTTT.

This clone was detected once. CDR3 region: CASSIFGRATSNYGYTF. CDR3 nucleotide sequence: TGTGCCAGTAGTATTTTCGGCAGGGCTACCTCTAACTATGGCTACACCTTC. V gene TRBV19 combines with J gene TRBJ1-2; D possibly corresponds to TRBD1 (5 bases). Germline V gene data show CDR1 as LNHDA and CDR2 as SQIVND (reference sequence). The CDR3 length is 17 residues. The V end lost 3 bases, the J end lost 0 bases, and 17 bases lay between the germline ends.

The J gene is TRBJ2-2, the V gene TRBV5-1; 11 bases align to TRBD1. Trimming at V came to 6 bases and at J to 8 bases, leaving 6 bases not matched to a gene. CDR1 is SGHRS, CDR2 YFSETQ, per germline. This CDR3 region has 14 residues. The CDR3 DNA reads as TGCGCCAGCAACCTGGGACAGGGGGATGGGGAGCTGTTTTTT. Translation: CASNLGQGDGELFF.

The CDR3 protein is CASSLQGSADTQYF. Here the CDR3 DNA reads TGTGCCAGCAGTTTACAGGGGAGCGCAGATACGCAGTATTTT. The rearrangement links TRBV27 to TRBJ2-3; D is possibly TRBD1 (6 bases). In germline, CDR1 is MNHEY, CDR2 SMNVEV (reference sequence). Trimming took off 2 bases at V and 4 bases at J, with 10 bases between the two ends. This CDR3 is 14 amino acids long.

V is TRBV7-3 and J is TRBJ2-1; TRBD2 matches 8 bases. The trim removed 1 base at V and 4 bases at J, leaving 12 bases unmatched. This CDR3 has 18 amino acids. Per the germline V gene, CDR1 is SGHTA and CDR2 is FQGTGA. CDR3 in amino acids: CASSLKPATSGSYNEQFF. As DNA, the CDR3 is TGTGCCAGCAGCTTAAAGCCCGCCACTAGCGGCAGTTACAATGAGCAGTTCTTC. Based on the CDR3 plus reference TRBV7-3 and TRBJ2-1, the full variable domain is GAGVSQTPSNKVTEKGKYVELRCDPISGHTALYWYRQSLGQGPEFLIYFQGTGAADDSGLPNDRFFAVRPEGSVSTLKIQRTERGDSAVYLCASSLKPATSGSYNEQFFGPGTRLTVL.

This clone was seen only a few times. The chain's CDR3 is CASSQTGLAVLGYEQYF. CDR3 coding DNA: TGTGCCAGCAGCCAAACGGGACTAGCGGTCCTAGGGTACGAGCAGTACTTC. This chain links TRBV3-1 (or the pseudogene TRBV3-2) with TRBJ2-7; 11 bases fit TRBD2. This CDR3 spans 17 amino acids. Germline CDR1 LGHDT, CDR2 YNNKEL (reference sequence). Unmatched junction bases numbered 10, after V lost 2 bases and J lost 4 bases.

This chain joins TRBV29-1 and TRBJ1-6; perhaps TRBD1 as D (6 bases). The CDR3 runs to 14 residues. V lost 6 bases and J lost 7, with 16 bases in between. Per germline, CDR1 SQVTM and CDR2 ANQGSEA. CDR3 nucleotides: TGCAGCGTCCGAATGGGGGCTCCGAATTCACCCCTCCACTTT. Amino acid sequence: CSVRMGAPNSPLHF.

The chain recombines TRBV3-1 (or the pseudogene TRBV3-2) with TRBJ2-3; no definite D call. This CDR3 is 15 amino acids long. V was pared by 0 bases and J by 0 bases, with 7 bases between. Per germline, CDR1 LGHDT and CDR2 YNNKEL (reference sequence). The CDR3 sequence: CASSQDGRSTDTQYF. The CDR3 DNA reads TGTGCCAGCAGCCAAGATGGCAGAAGCACAGATACGCAGTATTTT.

V is TRBV29-1 and J is TRBJ1-1, with D tentatively TRBD1 (5 bases). Trimming left V 5 bases short and J 1 base short, with 14 bases between. CDR1 and CDR2 (germline): SQVTM, ANQGSEA. The CDR3 consists of 14 residues. DNA for the CDR3: TGCAGCGTTCATCCGGGGGGTGAGAACACTGAAGCTTTCTTT. Protein sequence: CSVHPGGENTEAFF.

The gene calls are TRBV5-1 and TRBJ1-5; D ambiguous. Per germline, CDR1 SGHRS and CDR2 YFSETQ. V dropped 0 bases and J dropped 3 bases, with 10 bases sitting between them. The CDR3 sequence is 15 residues long. CDR3 in amino acids: CASSLGGMNNQPQHF. In DNA form, the CDR3 reads TGCGCCAGCAGCTTGGGAGGGATGAACAATCAGCCCCAGCATTTT.

V gene TRBV19 combines with J gene TRBJ2-2; 11 positions agree with TRBD2. Germline-derived CDR1 and CDR2 are LNHDA and SQIVND (reference sequence). The CDR3 runs to 17 residues. The V gene end was trimmed by 4 bases and the J gene end by 0 bases; junction bases not matched to a gene: 4. CDR3 nucleotides: TGTGCCAGTAGTAAAATAGCGGGGGGGCCGAACACCGGGGAGCTGTTTTTT. Translated, it gives CASSKIAGGPNTGELFF.

The chain is built from TRBV19 and TRBJ1-2; D may be TRBD1 (6 bases). The length of the CDR3 is 16 residues. Germline loops: CDR1 LNHDA, CDR2 SQIVND (reference sequence). V lost 6 bases and J 5 bases, leaving 22 bases between the germline ends. CDR3 in amino acids: CASRGLGGRSGYGYTF. The DNA for the CDR3 is TGTGCCAGTAGAGGCCTCGGGGGGCGCTCCGGTTATGGCTACACCTTC.

This chain connects TRBV6-1 to TRBJ2-1; the D is unclear. Germline V CDR1 and CDR2: MNHNS, SASEGT. There are 13 residues in the CDR3. The V end was cut by 2 bases, the J end by 9 bases, with 11 bases between. CDR3 sequence: CASSELNGPEQFF. The CDR3, as DNA: TGTGCCAGCAGTGAACTGAACGGTCCTGAGCAGTTCTTC.

This chain uses TRBV2 with TRBJ1-4, with 7 bases that match TRBD1. From germline, CDR1 is SNHLY and CDR2 FYNNEI. The V gene end was trimmed by 5 bases and the J gene end by 4 bases; junction bases not matched to a gene: 22. The CDR3 consists of 20 residues. The CDR3 DNA follows: TGTGCCAGCAGTACCTACGGGACAGTCCGCCCATCGAATGATAATGAAAAACTGTTTTTT. Its protein product is CASSTYGTVRPSNDNEKLFF.

V gene TRBV11-2 combines with J gene TRBJ1-6, with 11 bases aligning to TRBD1. The CDR3 sequence is 18 residues long. Trimming at V came to 5 bases and at J to 0 bases, leaving 6 bases not matched to a gene. The germline V gene encodes CDR1 SGHAT and CDR2 FQNNGV. CDR3 bases: TGTGCCAGCAGCAGGACAGGGGGCTTCGGCTCCTATAATTCACCCCTCCACTTT. This gives the protein CASSRTGGFGSYNSPLHF.